Reported below is one T cell receptor (beta chain). Its antigen is undetermined. Trimming at V came to 2 bases and at J to 3 bases, leaving 4 bases not matched to a gene. This CDR3 spans 14 amino acids. Germline assignment: CDR1 SGHRS and CDR2 YFSETQ. The data derive from a study of cytomegalovirus exposure and HLA in healthy donors. Overall study: Early released data comprised tens of millions of unique TCRs from HLA-typed donors.

General study results and limits: V- and J-gene trimming in TCR beta was tied to a missense DCLRE1C variant by an analysis performed later. Per a prior analysis, the majority of TCR beta V segments were productive roughly 90% or roughly 30% of the time.

Primers: 60 Vbeta forward and 13 Jbeta reverse. The data were produced by immunoSEQ multiplex PCR, yet TCRdb's version contains in-frame clones alone and is incomplete. The profile shows some 150,000 clones, around 73% of them singletons. V gene TRBV5-1 combines with J gene TRBJ2-7, with 8 bases that match TRBD2. The clonotype comes from a male donor in good health and CMV-seronegative. Sequenced sample: PBMCs. CDR3 coding DNA: TGCGCCAGCAGCTTCGATAGCGGGAACTACGAGCAGTACTTC. Protein sequence: CASSFDSGNYEQYF.